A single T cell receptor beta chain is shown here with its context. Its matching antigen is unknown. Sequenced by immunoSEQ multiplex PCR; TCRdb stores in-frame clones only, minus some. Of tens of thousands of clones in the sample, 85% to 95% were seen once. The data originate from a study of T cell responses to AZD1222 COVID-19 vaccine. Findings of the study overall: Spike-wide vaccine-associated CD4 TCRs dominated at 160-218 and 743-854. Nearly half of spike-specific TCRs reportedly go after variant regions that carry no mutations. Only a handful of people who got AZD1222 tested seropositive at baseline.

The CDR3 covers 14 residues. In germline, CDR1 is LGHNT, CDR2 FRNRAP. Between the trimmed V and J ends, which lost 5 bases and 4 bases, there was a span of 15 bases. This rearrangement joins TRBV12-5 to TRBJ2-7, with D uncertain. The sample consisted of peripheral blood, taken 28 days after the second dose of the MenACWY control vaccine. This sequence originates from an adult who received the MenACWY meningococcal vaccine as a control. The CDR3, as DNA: TGTGCTAGTGGTCGTGGACCTGGCCCTTACGAGCAGTACTTC. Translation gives CASGRGPGPYEQYF. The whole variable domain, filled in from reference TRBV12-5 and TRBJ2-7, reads DARVTQTPRHKVTEMGQEVTMRCQPILGHNTVFWYRQTMMQGLELLAYFRNRAPLDDSGMPKDRFSAEMPDATLATLKIQPSEPRDSAVYFCASGRGPGPYEQYFGPGTRLTVT.